This paragraph reports one TCR beta chain. The target antigen is unknown. These data belong to a study of blood T cells in healthy people across ages. Study-wide results and caveats: No one knew whether donors had CMV, which possibly confounded expanded clonotype changes.

Next came a second PCR, run for about 7 to 12 cycles, which used a sample-barcoded 5' primer along with a J-beta primer mix. Every single cDNA molecule received a tag from a template-switch adaptor with 12 random nucleotides. TCRdb called the 5' RACE reads again in MiXCR, with one record for every CDR3 protein. The sample holds 450,000 to 700,000 distinct CDR3 sequences, 27% seen once. The germline V and J ends were trimmed by 4 bases and 9 bases, with 18 bases remaining between them. CDR1 is MNHNY, CDR2 SVGAGI, per germline (reference sequence). The CDR3 is 14 amino acids. The TCR was taken from a woman aged 70-85 years in good health. The chain joins TRBV6-6 to TRBJ2-5, with D tentatively TRBD2 (6 bases). The sequencing sample was made of blood. CDR3 sequence (DNA): TGTGCCAGCAGTTTGGGACCCCTAGGAGGGGCCCAGTACTTC. This encodes CASSLGPLGGAQYF.